Included here is one TCR beta chain sequence, with context. The target antigen is unknown. This sample was taken from a study of radiotherapy plus CTLA-4 blockade in lung cancer. Study background: With 31% of patients having disease control, objective responses were seen in approximately 18%.

The assay was immunoSEQ multiplex PCR, and TCRdb's table has in-frame clones only and misses some. Of around 37,000 clones listed, roughly 79% are singletons. Each patient with chemo-refractory metastatic non-small-cell lung cancer was treated with focal radiation plus CTLA-4 blockade using ipilimumab. The CDR3 spans 13 residues. CDR1 and CDR2 (germline): SGHRS, YFSETQ. V was shortened by 0 bases and J by 8 bases, with 11 bases between the two germline ends. Study observations and caveats: Early clonal dynamics of blood T cells, together with interferon-beta, were reported as the best response predictor. Peripheral blood showed expansion of tumor-derived TCR clones after radiotherapy and ipilimumab.

The source is a human donor with non-small cell lung cancer that progressed on radiotherapy plus ipilimumab. The specimen was peripheral blood, collected from a patient treated with radiotherapy plus ipilimumab. The rearrangement uses TRBV5-1 and TRBJ1-1; the D is unclear. CDR3 bases: TGCGCCAGCAGCTTGGCCTATGGCAGGGAAGCTTTCTTT. It encodes CASSLAYGREAFF.